Listed here are 10 T cell receptor beta chains from one sample, sequenced in a study of response to subunit inactivated influenza vaccine. Using its own MiXCR run on the RT-PCR reads, TCRdb lists one record per CDR3 protein. The table lists around 250,000 distinct CDR3 sequences, about 12% of them singletons. The sample was non-naive T cells sorted from PBMCs, taken about 14 days before vaccination. These receptors were collected from a man in his fifties who received an inactivated influenza vaccine.

Details on this clonotype: At one end the junction does not follow the germline gene, possibly because of a read error. The V call is TRBV4-2, the J call TRBJ1-1; D unclear. CDR3 size: 11 residues. Per the germline V gene, CDR1 is LGHNA and CDR2 is YNFKEQ. The CDR3 sequence: CASMTSGTWIF. CDR3 in DNA: TGTGCCAGCATGACATCCGGAACGTGGATCTTT.

This clonotype was found a few times. J is TRBJ2-3 and V is TRBV28; the D is unclear. Trimming stripped 3 bases from V and 6 bases from J, with 16 bases between. CDR1 MDHEN and CDR2 SYDVKM come from the germline V gene. The CDR3 length is 15 residues. Here the CDR3 reads CASSLKDPWTDTQYF. CDR3 sequence (DNA): TGTGCCAGCAGTTTGAAGGACCCCTGGACGGATACGCAGTATTTT.

This clonotype was observed at least ten times. This chain links TRBV7-9 with TRBJ2-7; no firm D call. From germline, CDR1 is SEHNR and CDR2 FQNEAQ (reference sequence). V lost 3 bases and J lost 2, with 2 bases in between. The CDR3 extends over 11 amino acids. CDR3 DNA sequence: TGTGCCAGCAGCTTCGCCTACGAGCAGTACTTC. This sequence encodes CASSFAYEQYF. Drawing the rest from reference TRBV7-9 and TRBJ2-7, the complete variable domain is DTGVSQNPRHKITKRGQNVTFRCDPISEHNRLYWYRQTLGQGPEFLTYFQNEAQLEKSRLLSDRFSAERPKGSFSTLEIQRTEQGDSAMYLCASSFAYEQYFGPGTRLTVT.

The rearrangement links TRBV20-1 to TRBJ2-1; 7 bases fit TRBD2. This CDR3 is built from 14 residues. CDR1 is DFQATT, CDR2 SNEGSKA, per germline (reference sequence). CDR3 sequence: CRASGVRSYNEQFF. The DNA of the CDR3 is TGCAGAGCCAGCGGGGTCCGCTCCTACAATGAGCAGTTCTTC.

This clonotype was seen many times. The rearrangement links TRBV6-1 to TRBJ2-5; D is unresolved. Germline V gene sequence: CDR1 MNHNS, CDR2 SASEGT. Trimming cost V 6 bases and J 5 bases, with 13 bases left between them. The CDR3 runs 13 residues. CDR3 bases: TGTGCCAGCAGCCGGGCGTTAAGGGAGACCCAGTACTTC. Its translation is CASSRALRETQYF.

This clonotype occurred once. The chain uses TRBV6-1 and TRBJ2-1, with a possible D match to TRBD1 (6 bases). The CDR3 is 13 amino acids. V was cut by 7 bases and J by 6 bases, with 13 bases left in between. Germline V gene data show CDR1 as MNHNS and CDR2 as SASEGT. CDR3 residues: CASNHRVFNEQFF. In DNA form, the CDR3 reads TGTGCCAGCAATCACAGGGTTTTCAATGAGCAGTTCTTC.

This CDR3 reads CASRKSRENTEAFF. The CDR3 region has the DNA TGTGCCAGCCGGAAGTCTAGGGAGAACACTGAAGCTTTCTTT. The V call is TRBV7-3, the J call TRBJ1-1; no clear D. V gave up 8 bases and J gave up 1 base, with 14 bases separating them. In germline, CDR1 is SGHTA, CDR2 FQGTGA. There are 14 residues in the CDR3.

In its sample, this clonotype was seen many times. V and J are TRBV2 and TRBJ1-2; 7 bases are shared with TRBD1. The CDR3 extends over 14 amino acids. Trimming removed 4 bases from V and 4 bases from J; junction bases left unmatched: 6. The germline gives CDR1 SNHLY, CDR2 FYNNEI. CDR3 amino acids: CASSVQGSGYGYTF. Written as DNA, the CDR3 is TGTGCCAGCAGTGTACAGGGGTCCGGCTATGGCTACACCTTC.

This clonotype was counted between two and nine times. The chain couples TRBV20-1 to TRBJ2-7; D possibly uses TRBD1 or TRBD2 (5 bases each). Germline V gene sequence: CDR1 DFQATT, CDR2 SNEGSKA (reference sequence). CDR3 length: 15 amino acids. Trimming removed 0 bases at V and 7 bases at J, with 19 bases between. CDR3 bases: TGCAGTGCTAGAGAGGGGCGGGCCGCCCTAAGTGAGCAGTACTTC. It yields the protein CSAREGRAALSEQYF.

In nucleotides, the CDR3 is TGTGCCAGCAGAACCACAGGGGGCGGAAGATATTCTGCGGCTAATGAAAAACTGTTTTTT. Its translation: CASRTTGGGRYSAANEKLFF. The chain employs TRBV6-5 and TRBJ1-4; TRBD1 matches at 9 bases. Trimming at V came to 6 bases and at J to 3 bases, leaving 20 bases not matched to a gene. Germline assignment: CDR1 MNHEY and CDR2 SVGAGI. CDR3 size: 20 residues.